A selection of T cell receptor beta chains follows, all from one sample in a study of shared clonotypes between healthy human individuals. Assay used: immunoSEQ multiplex PCR; TCRdb lists only in-frame clones, some missing. Here the sample spans about 2.3 million clones, 92% being singletons. The specimen sequenced was naive CD4+ T cells from PBMCs. These receptors came from a man between 18 and 29 years old in good health. Some clones in this sample may be carry-over from other donors' samples. The CDR3 runs from the conserved cysteine through the conserved F or W. Fields, in order: V gene, clone size, J gene, D gene, CDR3 protein, CDR3 DNA. D genes are given only for firm matches. Clone size is given for some rows only: seen once, a few or many times, or a class if the clone is expanded.

V gene: TRBV4-2; clone size: -; J gene: TRBJ2-3; D gene: TRBD1; CDR3 protein: CASSQPGTGGHTQYF; CDR3 DNA: TGTGCCAGCAGCCAACCCGGGACAGGGGGACATACGCAGTATTTT
V gene: TRBV7-2; clone size: -; J gene: TRBJ2-7; D gene: -; CDR3 protein: CASSFGPMVSGYEQYF; CDR3 DNA: TGTGCCAGCAGCTTTGGACCGATGGTGTCGGGGTACGAGCAGTACTTC
V gene: TRBV9; clone size: -; J gene: TRBJ2-1; D gene: -; CDR3 protein: CASSVDVLSSRDEQFF; CDR3 DNA: TGTGCCAGCAGCGTAGACGTTTTGTCTTCCCGAGATGAGCAGTTCTTC
V gene: TRBV27; clone size: -; J gene: TRBJ1-1; D gene: TRBD1; CDR3 protein: CASTQQGERNTEAFF; CDR3 DNA: TGTGCCAGCACCCAACAGGGGGAGAGGAACACTGAAGCTTTCTTT
V gene: TRBV7-3; clone size: -; J gene: TRBJ2-3; D gene: TRBD2; CDR3 protein: CASSLSGSKGTDTQYF; CDR3 DNA: TGTGCCAGCAGCTTAAGCGGGAGTAAGGGCACAGATACGCAGTATTTT
V gene: TRBV28; clone size: -; J gene: TRBJ1-5; D gene: -; CDR3 protein: CASSSLGSNQPQHF; CDR3 DNA: TGTGCCAGCAGCTCTCTTGGGAGCAATCAGCCCCAGCATTTT
V gene: TRBV23-1; clone size: -; J gene: TRBJ1-2; D gene: -; CDR3 protein: CASSQWLRLANYGYTF; CDR3 DNA: TGCGCCAGCAGTCAATGGTTAAGGCTAGCTAACTATGGCTACACCTTC
V gene: TRBV2; clone size: -; J gene: TRBJ2-5; D gene: -; CDR3 protein: CASSEALVVETQYF; CDR3 DNA: TGTGCCAGCAGTGAAGCGCTGGTAGTAGAGACCCAGTACTTC
V gene: TRBV11-2; clone size: -; J gene: TRBJ1-2; D gene: -; CDR3 protein: CASSRQGPLNYGYTF; CDR3 DNA: TGTGCCAGCAGCCGGCAGGGACCGCTTAACTATGGCTACACCTTC
V gene: TRBV5-6; clone size: -; J gene: TRBJ1-5; D gene: TRBD1; CDR3 protein: CASSFRQGRAGQPQHF; CDR3 DNA: TGTGCCAGCAGCTTCCGACAGGGAAGAGCGGGTCAGCCCCAGCATTTT
V gene: TRBV7-9; clone size: -; J gene: TRBJ1-1; D gene: -; CDR3 protein: CASSFLRNTEAFF; CDR3 DNA: TGTGCCAGCAGCTTTCTGAGGAACACTGAAGCTTTCTTT
V gene: TRBV30; clone size: few; J gene: TRBJ1-1; D gene: -; CDR3 protein: CAWSVLSRGQAFF; CDR3 DNA: TGTGCCTGGAGTGTACTTTCTCGGGGGCAGGCTTTCTTT
V gene: TRBV7-9; clone size: -; J gene: TRBJ2-1; D gene: -; CDR3 protein: CASSRDAGKYNEQFF; CDR3 DNA: TGTGCCAGCAGCCGAGACGCGGGGAAGTACAATGAGCAGTTCTTC
V gene: TRBV6-1; clone size: -; J gene: TRBJ1-5; D gene: -; CDR3 protein: CASSDRRQPQHF; CDR3 DNA: TGTGCCAGCAGTGACAGGAGGCAGCCCCAGCATTTT
V gene: TRBV19; clone size: -; J gene: TRBJ1-2; D gene: -; CDR3 protein: CASSIPGAGYTF; CDR3 DNA: TGTGCCAGTAGTATACCGGGGGCCGGCTACACCTTC
V gene: TRBV5-1; clone size: -; J gene: TRBJ2-2; D gene: TRBD1; CDR3 protein: CASSLMTGDDGELFF; CDR3 DNA: TGCGCCAGCAGCTTAATGACAGGGGATGACGGGGAGCTGTTTTTT
V gene: TRBV7-2; clone size: -; J gene: TRBJ1-2; D gene: -; CDR3 protein: CASSLVTGGDSLDGYTF; CDR3 DNA: TGTGCCAGCAGCTTAGTTACGGGGGGCGACAGTTTGGATGGCTACACCTTC
V gene: TRBV29-1; clone size: -; J gene: TRBJ2-7; D gene: TRBD1; CDR3 protein: CSVEVKGPGQELYEQYF; CDR3 DNA: TGCAGCGTTGAAGTCAAAGGTCCGGGACAGGAGTTATACGAGCAGTACTTC
V gene: TRBV28; clone size: -; J gene: TRBJ2-7; D gene: -; CDR3 protein: CASSLNGRSSYEQYF; CDR3 DNA: TGTGCCAGCAGTTTAAACGGAAGGAGCTCCTACGAGCAGTACTTC
V gene: TRBV25-1; clone size: -; J gene: TRBJ2-3; D gene: -; CDR3 protein: CASSGPSGIRTDTQYF; CDR3 DNA: TGTGCCAGCAGTGGACCCTCCGGGATCCGCACAGATACGCAGTATTTT
V gene: TRBV7-7; clone size: -; J gene: TRBJ1-5; D gene: -; CDR3 protein: CASSLVPDGPQHF; CDR3 DNA: TGTGCCAGCAGCTTAGTCCCCGACGGGCCCCAGCATTTT
V gene: TRBV10-3; clone size: -; J gene: TRBJ2-1; D gene: TRBD1; CDR3 protein: CAISRDSSYNEQFF; CDR3 DNA: TGTGCCATCAGCCGGGACAGCTCCTACAATGAGCAGTTCTTC
V gene: TRBV1; clone size: -; J gene: TRBJ1-1; D gene: -; CDR3 protein: CTSSQGARRVGYTEAFF; CDR3 DNA: TGCACCAGCAGCCAAGGGGCCCGCAGGGTTGGTTACACTGAAGCTTTCTTT
V gene: TRBV6-6; clone size: -; J gene: TRBJ2-6; D gene: -; CDR3 protein: CASSSEAGANVLTF; CDR3 DNA: TGTGCCAGCAGTTCGGAAGCTGGGGCCAACGTCCTGACTTTC
V gene: TRBV5-1; clone size: -; J gene: TRBJ2-7; D gene: -; CDR3 protein: CASSPQGSYEQYF; CDR3 DNA: TGCGCCAGCAGCCCACAGGGTTCCTACGAGCAGTACTTC
V gene: TRBV30; clone size: -; J gene: TRBJ2-7; D gene: -; CDR3 protein: CAWRTWAGGYEQYF; CDR3 DNA: TGTGCCTGGAGGACCTGGGCTGGCGGGTACGAGCAGTACTTC
V gene: TRBV19; clone size: -; J gene: TRBJ1-1; D gene: -; CDR3 protein: CASSRGDVGNTEAFF; CDR3 DNA: TGTGCCAGTAGCCGGGGGGACGTGGGGAACACTGAAGCTTTCTTT